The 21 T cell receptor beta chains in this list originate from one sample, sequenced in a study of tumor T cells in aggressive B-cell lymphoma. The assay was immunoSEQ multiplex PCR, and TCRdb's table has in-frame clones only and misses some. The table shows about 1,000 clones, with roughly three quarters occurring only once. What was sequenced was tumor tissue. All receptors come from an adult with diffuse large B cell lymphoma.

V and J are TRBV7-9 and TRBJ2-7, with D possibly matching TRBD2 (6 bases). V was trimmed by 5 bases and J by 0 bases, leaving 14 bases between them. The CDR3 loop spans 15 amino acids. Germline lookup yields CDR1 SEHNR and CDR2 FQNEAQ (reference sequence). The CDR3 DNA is TGTGCCAGCAGCCACGGCCGGGACTTCTCCTACGAGCAGTACTTC. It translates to CASSHGRDFSYEQYF.

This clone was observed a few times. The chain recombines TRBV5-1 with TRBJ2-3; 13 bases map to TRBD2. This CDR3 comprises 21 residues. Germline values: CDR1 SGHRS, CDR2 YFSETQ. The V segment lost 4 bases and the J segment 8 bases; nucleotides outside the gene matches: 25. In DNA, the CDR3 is TGCGCCAGCAGCGGCGCCGGCGGGACTAGCGGGGTGGTTGACAGATGGGGTACGCAGTATTTT. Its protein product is CASSGAGGTSGVVDRWGTQYF.

The CDR3 region is CASSFGTANTEAFF. The CDR3 nucleotides read TGTGCCAGCAGTTTCGGGACAGCGAACACTGAAGCTTTCTTT. The rearrangement joins TRBV27 to TRBJ1-1, with 7 nucleotides matching TRBD1. Losses at the gene ends were 3 bases for V and 1 base for J; bases not matched to a gene: 2. The CDR3 loop spans 14 amino acids. Germline V gives CDR1 MNHEY, CDR2 SMNVEV (reference sequence).

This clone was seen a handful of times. The CDR3: CASSFGLREGEQFF. Written as DNA, the CDR3 is TGTGCCAGCAGCTTTGGATTGCGGGAGGGTGAGCAGTTCTTC. The V gene is TRBV13, the J gene TRBJ2-1; TRBD2 aligns across 9 bases. Germline V gene sequence: CDR1 PRHDT, CDR2 FYEKMQ (reference sequence). The V segment lost 3 bases and the J segment 9 bases; nucleotides outside the gene matches: 6. CDR3 size: 14 residues.

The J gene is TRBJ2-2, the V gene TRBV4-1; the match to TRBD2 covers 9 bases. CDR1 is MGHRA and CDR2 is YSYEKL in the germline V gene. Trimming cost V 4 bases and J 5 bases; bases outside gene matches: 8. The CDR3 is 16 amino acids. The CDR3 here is CASSLFSGSGTGELFF. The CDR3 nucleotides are TGCGCCAGCAGCCTATTTAGCGGGAGTGGGACCGGGGAGCTGTTTTTT.

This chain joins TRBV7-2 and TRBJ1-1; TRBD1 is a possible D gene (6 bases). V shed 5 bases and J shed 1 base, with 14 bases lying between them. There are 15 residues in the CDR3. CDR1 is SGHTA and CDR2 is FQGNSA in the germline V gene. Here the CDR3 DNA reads TGTGCCAGCAGCGTACTCAGGGGCTCGAACACTGAAGCTTTCTTT. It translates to CASSVLRGSNTEAFF.

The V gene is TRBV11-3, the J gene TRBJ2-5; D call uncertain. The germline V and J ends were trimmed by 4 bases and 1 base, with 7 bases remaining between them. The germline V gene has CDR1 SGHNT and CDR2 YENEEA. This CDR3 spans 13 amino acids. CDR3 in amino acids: CASSSSLQETQYF. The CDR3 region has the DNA TGTGCCAGCAGCTCTTCCCTCCAAGAGACCCAGTACTTC.

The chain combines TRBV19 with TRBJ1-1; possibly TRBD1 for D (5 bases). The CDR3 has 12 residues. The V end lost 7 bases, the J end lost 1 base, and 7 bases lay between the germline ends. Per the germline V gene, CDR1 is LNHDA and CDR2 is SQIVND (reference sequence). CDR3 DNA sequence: TGTGCCAGTAAACAGGCGAACACTGAAGCTTTCTTT. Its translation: CASKQANTEAFF.

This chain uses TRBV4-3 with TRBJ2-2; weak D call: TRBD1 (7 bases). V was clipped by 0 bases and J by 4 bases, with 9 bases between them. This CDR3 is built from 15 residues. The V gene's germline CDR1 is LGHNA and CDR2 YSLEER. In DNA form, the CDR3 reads TGCGCCAGCAGCCAAGACAGGGGGGTCACCGGGGAGCTGTTTTTT. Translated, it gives CASSQDRGVTGELFF.

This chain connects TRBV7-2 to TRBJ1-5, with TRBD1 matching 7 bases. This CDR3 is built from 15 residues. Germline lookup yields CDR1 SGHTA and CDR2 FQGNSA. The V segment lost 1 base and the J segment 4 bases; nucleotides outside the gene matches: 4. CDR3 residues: CASSLVQGSNQPQHF. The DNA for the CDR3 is TGTGCCAGCAGCTTAGTACAGGGGTCAAATCAGCCCCAGCATTTT.

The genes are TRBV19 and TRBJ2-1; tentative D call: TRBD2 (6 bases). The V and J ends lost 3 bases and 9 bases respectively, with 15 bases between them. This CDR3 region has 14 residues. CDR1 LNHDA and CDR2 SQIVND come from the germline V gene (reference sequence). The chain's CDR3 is CASSIVSSVSEQFF. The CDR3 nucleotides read TGTGCCAGTAGTATTGTGTCTAGCGTTAGTGAGCAGTTCTTC.

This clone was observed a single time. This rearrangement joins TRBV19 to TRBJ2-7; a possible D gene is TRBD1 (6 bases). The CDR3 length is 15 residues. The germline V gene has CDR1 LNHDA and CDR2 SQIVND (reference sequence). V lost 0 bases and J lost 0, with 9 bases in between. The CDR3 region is CASSIEQGGSYEQYF. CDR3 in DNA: TGTGCCAGTAGTATAGAGCAAGGGGGCTCCTACGAGCAGTACTTC.

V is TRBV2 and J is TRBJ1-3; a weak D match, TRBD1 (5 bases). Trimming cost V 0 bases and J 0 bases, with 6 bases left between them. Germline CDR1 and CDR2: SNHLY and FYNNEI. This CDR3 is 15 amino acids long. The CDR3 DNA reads TGTGCCAGCAGTGAAGCGGGGGGCTCTGGAAACACCATATATTTT. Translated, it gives CASSEAGGSGNTIYF.

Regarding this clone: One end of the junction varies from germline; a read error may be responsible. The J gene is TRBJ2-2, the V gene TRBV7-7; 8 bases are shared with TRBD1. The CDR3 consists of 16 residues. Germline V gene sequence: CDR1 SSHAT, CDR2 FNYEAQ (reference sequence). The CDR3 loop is CASTPIGTGNTGELFF. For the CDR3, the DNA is TGTGCTAGCACCCCAATTGGGACAGGGAACACCGGGGAGCTGTTTTTT.

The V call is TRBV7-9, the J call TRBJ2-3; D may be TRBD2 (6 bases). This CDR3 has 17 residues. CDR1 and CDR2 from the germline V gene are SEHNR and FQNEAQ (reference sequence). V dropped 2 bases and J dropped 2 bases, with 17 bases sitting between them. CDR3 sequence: CASSLSTYGSNTDTQYF. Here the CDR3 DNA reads TGTGCCAGCAGCTTAAGCACTTACGGGAGCAACACAGATACGCAGTATTTT.

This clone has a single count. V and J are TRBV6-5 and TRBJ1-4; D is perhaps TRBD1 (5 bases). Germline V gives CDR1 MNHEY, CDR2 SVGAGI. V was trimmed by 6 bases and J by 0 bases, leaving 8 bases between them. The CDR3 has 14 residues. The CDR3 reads CASRDTATNEKLFF. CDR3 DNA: TGTGCCAGCAGGGACACTGCAACTAATGAAAAACTGTTTTTT.

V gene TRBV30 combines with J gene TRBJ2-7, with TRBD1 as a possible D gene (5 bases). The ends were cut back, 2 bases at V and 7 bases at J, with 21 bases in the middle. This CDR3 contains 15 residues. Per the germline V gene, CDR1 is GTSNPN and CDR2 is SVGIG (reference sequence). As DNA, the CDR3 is TGTGCCTGGAGTATTCCTTTAGGGGCCGTTGGGGAGCAGTACTTC. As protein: CAWSIPLGAVGEQYF.

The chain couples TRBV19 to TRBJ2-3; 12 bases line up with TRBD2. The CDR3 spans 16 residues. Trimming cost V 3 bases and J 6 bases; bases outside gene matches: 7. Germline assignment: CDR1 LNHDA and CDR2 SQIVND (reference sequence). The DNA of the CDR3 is TGTGCCAGTAGTATTAGGACTAGCGGGATAGGGGATACGCAGTATTTT. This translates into CASSIRTSGIGDTQYF.

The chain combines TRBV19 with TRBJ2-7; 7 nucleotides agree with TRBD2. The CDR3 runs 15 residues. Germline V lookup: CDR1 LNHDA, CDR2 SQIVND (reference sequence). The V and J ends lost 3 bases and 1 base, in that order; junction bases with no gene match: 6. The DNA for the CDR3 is TGTGCCAGTAGTATGGAACGGGGGGAGTCCTACGAGCAGTACTTC. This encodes CASSMERGESYEQYF.

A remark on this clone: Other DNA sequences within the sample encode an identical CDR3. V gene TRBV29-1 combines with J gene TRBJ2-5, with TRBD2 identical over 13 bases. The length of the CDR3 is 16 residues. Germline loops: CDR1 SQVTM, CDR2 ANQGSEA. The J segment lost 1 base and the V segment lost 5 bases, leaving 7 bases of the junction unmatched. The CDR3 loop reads CSVQGTSGTIQETQYF. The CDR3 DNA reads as TGCAGCGTTCAGGGGACTAGCGGGACTATCCAAGAGACCCAGTACTTC.

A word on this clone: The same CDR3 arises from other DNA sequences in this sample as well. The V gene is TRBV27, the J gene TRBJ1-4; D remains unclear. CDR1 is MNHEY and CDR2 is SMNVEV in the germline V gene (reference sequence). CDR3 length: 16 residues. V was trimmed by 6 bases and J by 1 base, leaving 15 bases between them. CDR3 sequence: CASSPWEDGTNEKLFF. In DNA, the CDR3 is TGTGCCAGCAGCCCCTGGGAGGACGGAACTAATGAAAAACTGTTTTTT.